These 14 T cell receptor beta chains originate from one sample sequenced in a study of T cells in Graves' hyperthyroidism and ophthalmopathy. TCR beta CDR3 regions were amplified from RNA. HTBI primers were employed in a first-round RT-PCR of the TCR CDR3. One entry per CDR3 protein results from TCRdb running MiXCR on the multiplex PCR reads. Here the sample spans hundreds of thousands of distinct CDR3 sequences, 35% to 45% being singletons. Source material: blood. The receptors come from a man between 18 and 35 years old with Graves' hyperthyroidism.

The chain couples TRBV9 to TRBJ2-5, with 9 bases fitting TRBD2. Germline trimming cut 3 bases from V and 5 bases from J; bases unmatched to any gene: 8. Germline CDR1 reads SGDLS; CDR2 reads YYNGEE. There are 15 residues in the CDR3. CDR3 sequence reads: CASSAGSGSGETQYF. As DNA, the CDR3 is TGTGCCAGCAGCGCCGGTAGCGGGAGTGGGGAGACCCAGTACTTC.

Of note for this clonotype: Sequence at one end of the junction differs from germline and may be a read error. Written as DNA, the CDR3 is TGCGCCAGCAGCCAAGATCGCGGACAGGGGTCCGAGCAGTACTTC. It translates to CASSQDRGQGSEQYF. The rearrangement links TRBV24-1 to TRBJ2-7, with 9 bases fitting TRBD1. CDR1 is KGHDR, CDR2 SFDVKD, per germline. The CDR3 runs to 15 residues.

On this clonotype itself: A much bigger clone sits one base away, suggesting this may be a read error. The chain is built from TRBV7-2 and TRBJ2-2; the match to TRBD2 covers 8 bases. The CDR3 is 15 amino acids. V lost 3 bases and J lost 9; bases outside the gene matches: 9. Per the germline V gene, CDR1 is SGHTA and CDR2 is FQGNSA. The CDR3 spells CASSFAGGRARELFF. The DNA of the CDR3 is TGTGCCAGCAGCTTCGCGGGAGGACGGGCCAGGGAGCTGTTTTTT.

This clonotype was counted only a few times. This chain links TRBV20-1 with TRBJ1-1; 10 nucleotides match TRBD1. The CDR3 runs 14 residues. The germline V gene has CDR1 DFQATT and CDR2 SNEGSKA (reference sequence). Trimming took 0 bases from V and 8 from J; bases not matched to a gene: 6. CDR3: CSARDPGTGAEAFF. The CDR3 region has the DNA TGCAGTGCTAGAGATCCTGGGACAGGGGCCGAAGCTTTCTTT.

The V gene is TRBV2, the J gene TRBJ1-2; 7 bases map to TRBD1. This CDR3 is built from 14 residues. V dropped 6 bases and J dropped 4; count of bases not matched to a gene: 8. The germline CDR1 and CDR2 sequences are SNHLY and FYNNEI. The CDR3 coding sequence is TGTGCCAGCAGACAGGGACAGAGATTCTATGGCTACACCTTC. It encodes CASRQGQRFYGYTF.

The V call is TRBV29-1, the J call TRBJ2-5; tentative D call: TRBD2 (6 bases). Trimming left V 8 bases short and J 2 bases short, with 15 bases between. The CDR3 has 13 amino acids. Germline lookup yields CDR1 SQVTM and CDR2 ANQGSEA. The CDR3 nucleotides are TGCAGCTTTACGGGGGTTGGACAAGAGACCCAGTACTTC. Translated: CSFTGVGQETQYF. The full variable domain, in which reference TRBV29-1 and TRBJ2-5 provide the parts outside the CDR3, is SAVISQKPSRDICQRGTSLTIQCQVDSQVTMMFWYRQQPGQSLTLIATANQGSEATYESGFVIDKFPISRPNLTFSTLTVSNMSPEDSSIYLCSFTGVGQETQYFGPGTRLLVL.

There are many counts of this clonotype. The CDR3 DNA reads TGTGCCACCAGCAGGGAACCGGGAGGCAGCGGAACTAATGAAAAACTGTTTTTT. It codes for CATSREPGGSGTNEKLFF. This sequence joins TRBV15 and TRBJ1-4; D remains unclear. Trimming cost V 3 bases and J 1 base, with 18 bases left between them. Germline CDR1 is LNHNV and CDR2 is YYDKDF (reference sequence). The CDR3 sequence is 18 residues long.

The chain has TRBV4-1 and TRBJ2-2, with D perhaps TRBD1 or TRBD2 (5 bases each). V was pared by 9 bases and J by 0 bases, with 20 bases between. Per the germline V gene, CDR1 is MGHRA and CDR2 is YSYEKL. This CDR3 has 17 residues. The CDR3 sequence is CASTLGPGLTNTGELFF. Here the CDR3 DNA reads TGCGCCAGTACTTTGGGACCCGGACTGACGAACACCGGGGAGCTGTTTTTT.

This clonotype is a singleton in its sample. Compared with germline, one end of the junction differs, possibly owing to a read error. The chain is built from TRBV7-2 and TRBJ1-1; tentatively, D is TRBD1 (5 bases). The CDR3 covers 15 residues. From germline, CDR1 is SGHTA and CDR2 FQGNSA. The CDR3 sequence: CASSQVGQRGPEAFF. Written as DNA, the CDR3 is TGCGCCAGCAGCCAAGTAGGCCAGAGGGGCCCTGAAGCTTTCTTT.

This clonotype was observed at least ten times. This chain uses TRBV4-1 with TRBJ2-7; no firm D call. Germline loops: CDR1 MGHRA, CDR2 YSYEKL. The CDR3 has 13 amino acids. V was pared by 0 bases and J by 4 bases, with 7 bases between. In DNA, the CDR3 is TGCGCCAGCAGCCAAGAACCAGAGTACGAGCAGTACTTC. Translation gives CASSQEPEYEQYF.

This sequence joins TRBV6-5 and TRBJ1-2; no reliable D call. Trimming left V 3 bases short and J 8 bases short, with 16 bases between. Germline values: CDR1 MNHEY, CDR2 SVGAGI. The CDR3 runs to 14 residues. DNA for the CDR3: TGTGCCAGCAGTTATAGCCCCGGGAGAAGGGGCTACACCTTC. Amino acids: CASSYSPGRRGYTF.

This clonotype was picked up one time. The V and J genes are TRBV5-1 and TRBJ1-1; D remains ambiguous. The CDR3 length is 12 residues. Germline-derived CDR1 and CDR2 are SGHRS and YFSETQ. Trimming left V 2 bases short and J 4 bases short, with 6 bases between. The CDR3, as DNA: TGCGCCAGCAGCTTAGAGACCACTGAAGCTTTCTTT. This sequence encodes CASSLETTEAFF.

The chain employs TRBV27 and TRBJ1-5, with 8 nucleotides matching TRBD1. The CDR3 consists of 16 residues. Germline V gives CDR1 MNHEY, CDR2 SMNVEV (reference sequence). With V trimmed by 6 bases and J by 1 base, 8 bases remained unmatched. The chain's CDR3 is CASRRTGSGSNQPQHF. The CDR3 nucleotides read TGTGCCAGCAGGAGGACAGGGAGTGGCAGCAATCAGCCCCAGCATTTT.

This clonotype was seen a few times. V usage is TRBV9 and J usage is TRBJ2-7; 14 bases are shared with TRBD2. Unmatched junction bases numbered 9, after V lost 4 bases and J lost 3 bases. The V gene's germline CDR1 is SGDLS and CDR2 YYNGEE. The CDR3 sequence is 17 residues long. This CDR3 reads CASSSGTSGGSGYEQYF. The CDR3 coding sequence is TGTGCCAGCAGCTCCGGGACTAGCGGGGGAAGCGGCTACGAGCAGTACTTC.